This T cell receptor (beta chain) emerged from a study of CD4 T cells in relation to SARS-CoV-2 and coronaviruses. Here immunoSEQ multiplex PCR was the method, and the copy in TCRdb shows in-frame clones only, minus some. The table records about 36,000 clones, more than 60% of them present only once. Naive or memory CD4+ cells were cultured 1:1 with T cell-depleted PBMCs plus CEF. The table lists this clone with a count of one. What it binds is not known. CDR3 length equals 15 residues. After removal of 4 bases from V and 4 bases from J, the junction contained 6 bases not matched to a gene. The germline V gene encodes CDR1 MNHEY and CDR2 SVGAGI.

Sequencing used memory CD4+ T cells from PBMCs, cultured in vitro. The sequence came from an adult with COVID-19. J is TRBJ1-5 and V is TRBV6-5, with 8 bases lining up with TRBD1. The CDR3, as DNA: TGTGCCAGCAGTTCTACAGGGGGAAGAAATCAGCCCCAGCATTTT. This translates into CASSSTGGRNQPQHF.